Described below is a single T cell receptor (beta chain) sequence and its context. Germline CDR1 and CDR2: SQVTM and ANQGSEA. Trimming took 5 bases from V and 8 from J; bases not matched to a gene: 10. The CDR3 runs 13 residues. This sample is drawn from a study of blood T cell repertoires in COVID-19. Across the whole study: COVID-19 samples, acute and convalescent, were from the United States, Italy and Spain.

The protocol was immunoSEQ multiplex PCR, while the TCRdb copy is restricted to in-frame clones and leaves out a portion. The sample records more than 200,000 clones, about 87% being singletons. This receptor was obtained from a man between 65 and 85 years old with acute or convalescent COVID-19. The chain employs TRBV29-1 and TRBJ1-2; 8 nucleotides align to TRBD1. The sequencing sample was made of peripheral blood. The CDR3 reads CSVWTGRTGGYTF. CDR3 coding DNA: TGCAGCGTTTGGACAGGGAGAACGGGGGGCTACACCTTC.